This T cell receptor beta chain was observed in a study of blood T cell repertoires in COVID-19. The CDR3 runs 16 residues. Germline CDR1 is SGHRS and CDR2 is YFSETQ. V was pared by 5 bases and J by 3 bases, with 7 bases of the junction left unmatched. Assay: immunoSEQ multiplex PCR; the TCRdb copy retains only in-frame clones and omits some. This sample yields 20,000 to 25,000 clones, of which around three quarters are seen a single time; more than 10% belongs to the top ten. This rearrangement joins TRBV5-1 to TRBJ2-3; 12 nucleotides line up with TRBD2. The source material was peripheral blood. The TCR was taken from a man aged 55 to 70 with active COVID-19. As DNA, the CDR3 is TGCGCCAGCAGGTCCCCGACTAGCGGGAGTACAGATACGCAGTATTTT. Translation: CASRSPTSGSTDTQYF. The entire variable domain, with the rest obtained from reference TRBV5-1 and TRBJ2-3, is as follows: KAGVTQTPRYLIKTRGQQVTLSCSPISGHRSVSWYQQTPGQGLQFLFEYFSETQRNKGNFPGRFSGRQFSNSRSEMNVSTLELGDSALYLCASRSPTSGSTDTQYFGPGTRLTVL.